This TCR beta chain came from a study of T cell clonotyping in hematopoietic cell transplantation. Findings of the study overall: Higher Inverse Simpson Index values in graft donor and pretransplant recipient predicted broader posttransplant TCR diversity.

Sequenced by immunoSEQ multiplex PCR; TCRdb stores in-frame clones only, minus some. The data contain roughly 40,000 clones, around 95% of them singletons. Worth noting for this clone: Its antigen is unidentified.

The material sequenced was peripheral blood mononuclear cells. The sequence derives from a man younger than 40 in good health. Some clones in this sample may be carry-over from other donors' samples.

The CDR3 DNA is TGTGCCAGCAGCGTGCAGGCAAAGAACACCGGGGAGCTGTTTTTT. Residues: CASSVQAKNTGELFF. The chain has TRBV9 and TRBJ2-2; no reliable D call. The germline CDR1 and CDR2 sequences are SGDLS and YYNGEE. This CDR3 has 15 residues. V was pared by 2 bases and J by 1 base, with 9 bases between.